This entry is about one T cell receptor (beta chain). TCRdb re-called the 5' RACE reads with MiXCR, one entry per CDR3 protein. The sample carries about 340,000 distinct CDR3 sequences, about an eighth recorded once. CDR3 length equals 13 residues. In germline, CDR1 is ENHRY, CDR2 SYGVKD. V lost 11 bases, J lost 1 base, and 7 bases stayed unmatched. The sample is drawn from a study of T-cell memory formation after mild COVID-19. The receptor was isolated from a man aged 18 to 29 who had mild COVID-19 (a few samples of this study predate the infection). Cell type and time point are not known. The sequencing sample was made of PBMCs or a T cell subset sorted from them (not recorded which). The chain has TRBV10-3 and TRBJ1-1; 7 bases line up with TRBD1. CDR3: CASSDRENTEAFF. As DNA, the CDR3 is TGTGCCTCCTCCGACAGGGAGAACACTGAAGCTTTCTTT.